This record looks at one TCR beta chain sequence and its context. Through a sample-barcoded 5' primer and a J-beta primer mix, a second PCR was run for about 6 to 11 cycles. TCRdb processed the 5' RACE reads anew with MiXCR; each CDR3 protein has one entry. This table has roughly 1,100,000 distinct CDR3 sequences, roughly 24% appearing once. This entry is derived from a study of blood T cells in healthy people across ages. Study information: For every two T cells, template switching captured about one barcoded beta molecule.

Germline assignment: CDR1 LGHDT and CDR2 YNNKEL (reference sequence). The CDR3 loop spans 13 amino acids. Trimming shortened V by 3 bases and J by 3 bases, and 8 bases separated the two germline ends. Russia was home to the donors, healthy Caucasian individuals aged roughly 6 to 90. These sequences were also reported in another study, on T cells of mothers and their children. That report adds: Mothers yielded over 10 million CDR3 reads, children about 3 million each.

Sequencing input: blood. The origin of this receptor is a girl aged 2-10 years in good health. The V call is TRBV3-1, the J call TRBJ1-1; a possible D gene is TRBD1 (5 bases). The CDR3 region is CASSQSGYTEAFF. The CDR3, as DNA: TGTGCCAGCAGCCAGTCAGGGTACACTGAAGCTTTCTTT.